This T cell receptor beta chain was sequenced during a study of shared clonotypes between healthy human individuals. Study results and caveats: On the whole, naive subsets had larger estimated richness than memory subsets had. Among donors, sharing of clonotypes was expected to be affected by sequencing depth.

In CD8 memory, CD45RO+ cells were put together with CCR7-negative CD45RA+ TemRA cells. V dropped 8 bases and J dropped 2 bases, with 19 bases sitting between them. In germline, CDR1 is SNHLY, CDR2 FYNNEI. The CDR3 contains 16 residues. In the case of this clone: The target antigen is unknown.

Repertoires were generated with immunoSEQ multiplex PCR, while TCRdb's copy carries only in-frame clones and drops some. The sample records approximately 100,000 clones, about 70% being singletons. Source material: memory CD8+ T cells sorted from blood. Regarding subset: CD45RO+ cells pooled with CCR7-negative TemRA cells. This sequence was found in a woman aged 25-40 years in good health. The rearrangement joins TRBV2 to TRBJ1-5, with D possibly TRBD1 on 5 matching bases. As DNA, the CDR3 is TGTGCCAGCTCTATTCGCAGGGCCAGGGGCAATCAGCCCCAGCATTTT. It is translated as CASSIRRARGNQPQHF.